Listed below are T cell receptor beta chains from one sample, sequenced in a study of cytomegalovirus exposure and HLA in healthy donors. Profiled with immunoSEQ multiplex PCR; TCRdb holds only in-frame clones, not every one. The data contain fewer than 150,000 clones, approximately 86% of them singletons. Input material: PBMCs. All receptors come from a man between 18 and 35 years old in good health and CMV-seropositive. The CDR3 runs from the conserved cysteine through the conserved F or W. A D gene is named only where the DNA matches it firmly. A clone size is listed for some rows: how often the clone was seen (once, few, many), or a class if it is expanded.

d_call j_call v_call clone_size cdr3_aa cdr3_nt
- TRBJ1-1 TRBV9 - CASSVSGYEKAFF TGTGCCAGCAGCGTATCAGGGTACGAAAAAGCTTTCTTT
TRBD1 TRBJ1-1 TRBV14 - CASSQDIADRVVLMNTEAFF TGTGCCAGCAGCCAAGATATAGCAGACAGGGTAGTTTTGATGAACACTGAAGCTTTCTTT
- TRBJ1-6 TRBV7-9 - CASSLGGPGRDSPLHF TGTGCCAGCAGCTTAGGGGGGCCAGGTCGGGATTCACCCCTCCACTTT
TRBD1 TRBJ1-2 TRBV5-6 once CASSPGQGAYGYTF TGTGCCAGCAGCCCTGGACAGGGGGCCTATGGCTACACCTTC
- TRBJ2-1 TRBV6-5 - CASSYGAPHTYNEQFF TGTGCCAGCAGTTACGGAGCCCCTCACACTTACAATGAGCAGTTCTTC
TRBD1 TRBJ1-5 TRBV5-1 - CASSRTGADQPQHF TGCGCCAGCAGCCGCACAGGGGCGGATCAGCCCCAGCATTTT
TRBD1 TRBJ2-7 TRBV11-2 - CASSLLRDRVSYEQYF TGTGCCAGCAGCTTGCTCCGGGACAGGGTTTCGTACGAGCAGTACTTC
- TRBJ2-1 TRBV7-2 many CASSFDYSSYNEQFF TGTGCCAGCAGCTTCGACTACAGCTCCTACAATGAGCAGTTCTTC
TRBD1 TRBJ2-7 TRBV6-1 - CASGGQGNYEQYF TGTGCCAGCGGGGGACAGGGCAACTACGAGCAGTACTTC
TRBD1 TRBJ1-5 TRBV27 - CASSRTGGFQPQHF TGTGCCAGCAGTCGGACAGGGGGTTTTCAGCCCCAGCATTTT
- TRBJ2-2 TRBV10-3 - CAISGAGSGELFF TGTGCCATCAGTGGAGCCGGGTCTGGGGAGCTGTTTTTT
TRBD1 TRBJ1-2 TRBV5-4 - CASSLGDRGYGYTF TGTGCCAGCAGCTTGGGGGACAGGGGCTATGGCTACACCTTC
TRBD1 TRBJ2-7 TRBV5-1 - CASSRNRDRDEQYF TGCGCCAGCAGCAGGAACCGGGACAGGGACGAGCAGTACTTC
- TRBJ2-5 TRBV19 - CASTPGGFQETQYF TGTGCCAGTACCCCGGGGGGCTTTCAAGAGACCCAGTACTTC
- TRBJ1-1 TRBV5-1 - CASSRREGDTEAFF TGCGCCAGCAGCAGACGAGAGGGAGACACTGAAGCTTTCTTT
- TRBJ1-5 TRBV19 - CASRGLSNQPQHF TGTGCCAGTAGGGGCCTTAGCAATCAGCCCCAGCATTTT
TRBD1 TRBJ2-3 TRBV4-2 - CASSQESGQGADTQYF TGTGCCAGCAGCCAAGAATCGGGACAGGGGGCAGATACGCAGTATTTT
TRBD1 TRBJ1-1 TRBV6-1 - CASRDRAEAFF TGTGCCAGCAGGGACAGGGCTGAAGCTTTCTTT
TRBD2 TRBJ2-7 TRBV7-2 - CASSLDRASGTLSYEQYF TGTGCCAGCAGCTTAGACCGGGCTAGCGGAACCCTCTCCTACGAGCAGTACTTC
TRBD2 TRBJ2-7 TRBV27 once CASSSPGGLSSYEQYF TGTGCCAGCAGTTCTCCGGGGGGATTAAGCTCCTACGAGCAGTACTTC
TRBD1 TRBJ1-2 TRBV5-1 - CASSGQGVEGYTF TGCGCCAGCAGCGGACAGGGGGTGGAAGGCTACACCTTC
- TRBJ1-4 TRBV19 once CASSRGFNEKLFF TGTGCCAGTAGTCGGGGGTTTAATGAAAAACTGTTTTTT
TRBD1 TRBJ1-6 TRBV9 - CASSPALDRGILHF TGTGCCAGCAGCCCCGCCCTCGACAGGGGAATCCTCCACTTT
- TRBJ2-1 TRBV7-6 - CASSQVPGSYNEQFF TGTGCCAGCAGCCAGGTGCCTGGCTCCTACAATGAGCAGTTCTTC
- TRBJ2-3 TRBV4-2 once CASSQETGVGGDTQYF TGTGCCAGCAGCCAAGAAACCGGCGTGGGAGGAGATACGCAGTATTTT
TRBD2 TRBJ2-5 TRBV19 - CASNGAGGQETQYF TGTGCCAGCAACGGAGCGGGAGGTCAAGAGACCCAGTACTTC
TRBD2 TRBJ2-7 TRBV27 - CASSSLAGRRHEQYF TGTGCCAGCAGTTCTTTAGCGGGAAGGAGACACGAGCAGTACTTC
- TRBJ1-1 TRBV9 - CASSAGAGVNTEAFF TGTGCCAGCAGCGCCGGTGCGGGGGTGAACACTGAAGCTTTCTTT
TRBD2 TRBJ2-1 TRBV7-8 - CASSLLTSGSGGVYNEQFF TGTGCCAGCAGCTTGTTGACTAGCGGGAGTGGGGGGGTCTACAATGAGCAGTTCTTC
- TRBJ1-5 TRBV21-1 - CASSKGLEGAMDQPQHF TGTGCCAGCAGCAAAGGTCTGGAGGGGGCTATGGATCAGCCCCAGCATTTT
- TRBJ2-7 TRBV11-2 - CASSHSYEQYF TGTGCCAGCAGCCACTCCTACGAGCAGTACTTC
TRBD1 TRBJ2-7 TRBV16 once CASSPGQGKSEQYF TGTGCCAGCAGCCCGGGACAGGGGAAAAGCGAGCAGTACTTC
- TRBJ2-7 TRBV25-1 - CASSDFRGYEQYF TGTGCCAGCAGTGACTTCAGGGGCTACGAGCAGTACTTC
- TRBJ1-1 TRBV5-1 - CASSFGAMNTEAFF TGCGCCAGCAGCTTTGGGGCCATGAACACTGAAGCTTTCTTT
TRBD1 TRBJ2-7 TRBV7-6 once CASSLGTGAHEQYF TGTGCCAGCAGCTTAGGGACAGGGGCGCACGAGCAGTACTTC
- TRBJ1-1 TRBV2 - CASRAFRDTEAFF TGTGCCAGCAGGGCCTTCCGGGACACCGAAGCTTTCTTT
- TRBJ2-3 TRBV15 - CATSRRTSTDTQYF TGTGCCACCAGCAGAAGGACTAGCACAGATACGCAGTATTTT
TRBD1 TRBJ2-5 TRBV27 - CASRPALDRGGKTQYF TGTGCCAGCAGACCCGCGCTAGACAGGGGCGGAAAGACCCAGTACTTC
TRBD2 TRBJ2-1 TRBV4-1 - CASSHRTSGASSYNEQFF TGCGCCAGCAGCCACCGGACTAGCGGGGCGAGCTCCTACAATGAGCAGTTCTTC
- TRBJ1-6 TRBV9 - CASSVGGDHNSPLHF TGTGCCAGCAGCGTAGGCGGCGATCATAATTCACCCCTCCACTTT
TRBD1 TRBJ2-6 TRBV5-6 - CASSRAGQGYGANVLTF TGTGCCAGCTCCCGGGCGGGACAGGGGTATGGGGCCAACGTCCTGACTTTC
TRBD2 TRBJ2-7 TRBV4-1 - CASSQDPGLATEQYF TGCGCCAGCAGCCAAGACCCCGGACTAGCGACCGAGCAGTACTTC
TRBD2 TRBJ2-3 TRBV5-1 once CASHRLAGGLGDTQYF TGCGCCAGCCACAGACTAGCGGGGGGGCTGGGAGATACGCAGTATTTT
- TRBJ1-2 TRBV2 - CASTSGHLLGYTF TGTGCCAGCACTTCAGGACATCTATTAGGCTACACCTTC